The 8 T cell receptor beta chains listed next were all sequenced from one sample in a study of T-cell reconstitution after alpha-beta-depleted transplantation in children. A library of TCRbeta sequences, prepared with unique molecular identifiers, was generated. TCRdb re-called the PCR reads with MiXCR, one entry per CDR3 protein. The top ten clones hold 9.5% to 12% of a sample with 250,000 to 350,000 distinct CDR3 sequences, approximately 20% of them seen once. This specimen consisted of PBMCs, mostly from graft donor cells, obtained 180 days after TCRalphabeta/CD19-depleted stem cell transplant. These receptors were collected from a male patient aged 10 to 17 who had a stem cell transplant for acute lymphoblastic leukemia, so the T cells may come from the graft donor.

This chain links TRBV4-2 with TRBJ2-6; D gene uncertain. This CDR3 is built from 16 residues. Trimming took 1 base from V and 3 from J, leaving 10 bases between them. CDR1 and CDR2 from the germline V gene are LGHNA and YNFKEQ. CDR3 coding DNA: TGTGCCAGCAGCCAAGTGGTCTCAGATGGGGCCAACGTCCTGACTTTC. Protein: CASSQVVSDGANVLTF.

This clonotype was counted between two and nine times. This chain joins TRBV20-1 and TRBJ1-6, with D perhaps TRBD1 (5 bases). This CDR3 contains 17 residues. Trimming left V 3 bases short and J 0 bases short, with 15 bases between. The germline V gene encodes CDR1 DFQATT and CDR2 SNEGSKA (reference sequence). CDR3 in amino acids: CSARGHGANSYNSPLHF. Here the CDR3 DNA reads TGCAGTGCTAGGGGCCATGGGGCGAACTCCTATAATTCACCCCTCCACTTT.

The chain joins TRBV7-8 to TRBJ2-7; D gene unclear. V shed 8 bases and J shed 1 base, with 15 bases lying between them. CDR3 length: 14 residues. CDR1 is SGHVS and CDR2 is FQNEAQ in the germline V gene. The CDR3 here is CASYLSAASYEQYF. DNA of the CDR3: TGTGCCAGCTACCTTTCGGCGGCGTCCTACGAGCAGTACTTC.

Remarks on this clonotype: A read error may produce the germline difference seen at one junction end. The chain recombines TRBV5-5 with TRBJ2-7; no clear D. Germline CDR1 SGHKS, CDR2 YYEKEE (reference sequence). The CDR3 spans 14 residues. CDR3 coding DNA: TGTGCCATCAGCTTCCCCCCGGGCCCCTACGAGCAGTACTTC. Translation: CAISFPPGPYEQYF.

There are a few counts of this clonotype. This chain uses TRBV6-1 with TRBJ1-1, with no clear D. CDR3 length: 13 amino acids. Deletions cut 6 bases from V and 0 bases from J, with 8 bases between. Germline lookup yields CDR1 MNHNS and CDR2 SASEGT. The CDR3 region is CASSHNLNTEAFF. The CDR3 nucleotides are TGTGCCAGCAGCCATAATTTGAACACTGAAGCTTTCTTT.

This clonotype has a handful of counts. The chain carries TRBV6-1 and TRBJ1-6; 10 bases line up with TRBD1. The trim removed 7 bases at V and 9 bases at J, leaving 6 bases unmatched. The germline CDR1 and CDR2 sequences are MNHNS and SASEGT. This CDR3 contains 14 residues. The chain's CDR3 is CASTGDRGRSPLHF. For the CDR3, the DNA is TGTGCCAGCACTGGGGACAGGGGACGTTCACCCCTCCACTTT.

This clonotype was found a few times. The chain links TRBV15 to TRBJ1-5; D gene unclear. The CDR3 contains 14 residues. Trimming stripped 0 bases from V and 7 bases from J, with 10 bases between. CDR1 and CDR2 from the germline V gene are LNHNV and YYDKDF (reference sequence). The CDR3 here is CATSRDFRVQPQHF. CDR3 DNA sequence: TGTGCCACCAGCAGAGATTTCCGGGTCCAGCCCCAGCATTTT.

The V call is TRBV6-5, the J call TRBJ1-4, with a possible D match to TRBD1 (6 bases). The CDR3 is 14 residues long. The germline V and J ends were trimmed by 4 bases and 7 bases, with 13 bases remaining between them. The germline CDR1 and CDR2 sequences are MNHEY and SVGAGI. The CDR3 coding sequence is TGTGCCAGCAGTTTTACAGGGCACGGTGAAAAACTGTTTTTT. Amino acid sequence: CASSFTGHGEKLFF.